This T cell receptor beta chain stems from a study of cytomegalovirus exposure and HLA in healthy donors. Note on this clone: Its antigen is undetermined.

Both 60 Vbeta primers and 13 Jbeta primers went into the PCR. Data came from immunoSEQ multiplex PCR; TCRdb stores just in-frame clones and leaves some out. The sample yields 150,000 to 200,000 clones, more than 65% seen once. Study-level results: Rates of TCR association differed by HLA locus in a later analysis, with DRB1 highest and HLA-C lowest.

This CDR3 has 16 residues. After removal of 6 bases from V and 7 bases from J, the junction contained 15 bases not matched to a gene. Germline CDR1 and CDR2: MGHRA and YSYEKL. This receptor was obtained from a young woman in good health and CMV-seronegative. The chain employs TRBV4-1 and TRBJ1-2, with 9 bases lining up with TRBD1. Specimen: PBMCs. The CDR3 DNA reads as TGCGCCAGCAGACAACCGGGACAGGGCTGGCATGGTGGCTACACCTTC. Translated: CASRQPGQGWHGGYTF.